These T cell receptor beta chains were read from a single sample in a study of T cells in Graves' hyperthyroidism and ophthalmopathy. TCRdb reanalysed the multiplex PCR reads using MiXCR and keeps one entry per CDR3 protein. The sample includes around 500,000 distinct CDR3 sequences, about 15% seen only once; the top ten take about 29%. Sequenced sample: blood. Receptors originate from a woman in her twenties or thirties with Graves' ophthalmopathy. Both conserved end residues are part of each CDR3. D genes are given only for firm matches. Not all rows give a size; the values are once, few, many and, for expanded clones, a class.

j_call,d_call,v_call,clone_size,cdr3_aa,cdr3_nt
TRBJ2-1,.,TRBV18,few,CASSSRTEYNEQFF,TGTGCCAGCTCATCCCGGACGGAGTACAATGAGCAGTTCTTC
TRBJ2-7,.,TRBV7-2,.,CASSQGGVIPYEQYF,TGTGCCAGCAGCCAAGGTGGGGTGATTCCCTACGAGCAGTACTTC
TRBJ1-1,TRBD1,TRBV5-1,once,CASSQPTGGQAFF,TGCGCCAGCAGCCAGCCCACAGGGGGACAAGCTTTCTTT
TRBJ2-7,.,TRBV28,few,CASSAGEGDEQYF,TGTGCCAGCAGTGCGGGAGAGGGGGACGAGCAGTACTTC
TRBJ2-7,.,TRBV20-1,.,CSASESAGAYEQYF,TGCAGTGCTAGCGAGTCTGCAGGGGCCTACGAGCAGTACTTC
TRBJ1-1,.,TRBV7-8,many,CASGEGVNTEAFF,TGTGCCAGCGGGGAAGGAGTGAACACTGAAGCTTTCTTT
TRBJ2-3,.,TRBV28,.,CASSLVSPDTQYF,TGTGCCAGCAGTTTAGTATCCCCAGATACGCAGTATTTT
TRBJ1-2,TRBD1,TRBV11-2,many,CASSLLLSGQTYGYTF,TGTGCCAGCAGCTTACTCCTCTCGGGACAGACCTATGGCTACACCTTC
TRBJ2-1,.,TRBV30,few,CAWGRNEQFF,TGTGCCTGGGGTCGTAATGAGCAGTTCTTC
TRBJ2-2,TRBD2,TRBV24-1,few,CATSAERGGWTGELFF,TGTGCCACCAGTGCCGAGCGGGGGGGTTGGACCGGGGAGCTGTTTTTT
TRBJ2-3,TRBD2,TRBV30,.,CAWGPGASGGRISDTQYF,TGTGCCTGGGGGCCGGGCGCGAGTGGCGGGAGAATCTCAGATACGCAGTATTTT
TRBJ2-3,.,TRBV20-1,many,CSARDVQGWTDTQYF,TGCAGTGCTAGAGATGTCCAGGGGTGGACAGATACGCAGTATTTT
TRBJ1-2,TRBD1,TRBV9,few,CASSPTTGVGYTF,TGTGCCAGCAGCCCGACGACAGGGGTAGGCTACACCTTC
TRBJ2-2,.,TRBV2,.,CASGGRLNTGELFF,TGTGCCAGCGGGGGCAGACTGAACACCGGGGAGCTGTTTTTT
TRBJ2-1,.,TRBV30,many,CAWSGQDRVYYNEQFF,TGTGCCTGGAGTGGCCAGGACAGAGTATATTACAATGAGCAGTTCTTC
TRBJ2-3,.,TRBV12-3/TRBV12-4,many,CASKPGPITDTQYF,TGTGCCAGCAAGCCGGGCCCCATCACAGATACGCAGTATTTT
TRBJ2-5,.,TRBV19,few,CASSIVGRRPGETQYF,TGTGCCAGTAGTATAGTAGGACGCCGGCCGGGCGAGACCCAGTACTTC
TRBJ1-2,TRBD1,TRBV6-5,.,CASSYGQGASSGNGYTF,TGTGCCAGCAGTTATGGACAGGGGGCTTCTTCCGGAAATGGCTACACCTTC
TRBJ2-1,.,TRBV7-9,many,CASSFSGVGNEQFF,TGTGCCAGCAGCTTTTCGGGAGTTGGGAATGAGCAGTTCTTC
TRBJ2-4,.,TRBV27,many,CASSGRGKNIQYF,TGTGCCAGCAGTGGGAGGGGGAAGAACATTCAGTACTTC
TRBJ2-4,.,TRBV7-8,.,CASSLASRDFRENIQYF,TGTGCCAGCAGCTTAGCCAGCCGGGACTTCCGGGAAAACATTCAGTACTTC
TRBJ2-1,.,TRBV29-1,few,CSVEPGVVNAGIYEQFF,TGCAGCGTTGAACCAGGGGTTGTAAATGCAGGTATCTATGAGCAGTTCTTC
TRBJ1-2,.,TRBV6-1,many,CASSSTGNYGYTF,TGTGCCAGCAGCAGCACAGGGAACTATGGCTACACCTTC
TRBJ2-3,TRBD1,TRBV5-1,few,CASSTRGTDTQYF,TGCGCCAGCAGCACCAGGGGGACAGATACGCAGTATTTT
TRBJ1-1,.,TRBV3-1,many,CASSQGTQNTEAFF,TGTGCCAGCAGCCAAGGCACACAGAACACTGAAGCTTTCTTT
TRBJ2-2,.,TRBV19,.,CASSFQGKNTGELFF,TGTGCCAGTAGTTTTCAGGGAAAGAACACCGGGGAGCTGTTTTTT
TRBJ1-5,TRBD1,TRBV5-6,.,CASSIGTGIQPQHF,TGTGCCAGCAGCATAGGGACAGGGATTCAGCCCCAGCATTTT
TRBJ2-7,TRBD2,TRBV27,.,CASRPSGSYPYEQYF,TGTGCCAGCAGACCCAGCGGGAGCTATCCCTACGAGCAGTACTTC
TRBJ2-2,TRBD2,TRBV28,.,CASSSSRTAKTSGDTNTGGLFF,TGTGCCAGCAGTTCTTCACGGACGGCAAAGACTAGCGGGGATACTAACACCGGGGGGCTGTTTTTT
TRBJ2-7,.,TRBV7-9,.,CASSSRKVTSYEQYF,TGTGCCAGCAGCTCCCGGAAGGTTACTTCCTACGAGCAGTACTTC
TRBJ1-1,.,TRBV7-9,.,CASSLNEWGNTEAFF,TGTGCCAGCAGCTTAAATGAGTGGGGGAACACTGAAGCTTTCTTT
TRBJ2-6,.,TRBV6-1,many,CASSPVWAGANVLTF,TGTGCCAGCAGCCCCGTGTGGGCCGGGGCCAACGTCCTGACTTTC
TRBJ1-1,.,TRBV30,many,CAWSPTGGEAFF,TGTGCCTGGAGTCCGACCGGGGGTGAAGCTTTCTTT
TRBJ2-1,.,TRBV4-1,many,CASSQDPTGSSYNEQFF,TGCGCCAGCAGCCAAGATCCCACAGGGAGCTCCTACAATGAGCAGTTCTTC
TRBJ2-7,.,TRBV18,many,CASSPPSATEQYF,TGTGCCAGCTCACCACCGTCAGCTACCGAGCAGTACTTC
TRBJ2-3,TRBD2,TRBV12-3/TRBV12-4,many,CASRLAGGPTDTQYF,TGTGCCAGCAGATTAGCGGGAGGGCCTACAGATACGCAGTATTTT
TRBJ2-2,.,TRBV30,many,CAWSNGRYTGELFF,TGTGCCTGGAGTAACGGTAGATACACCGGGGAGCTGTTTTTT
TRBJ2-7,TRBD2,TRBV7-2,.,CASSISSGRVYEQYF,TGTGCCAGCAGCATCTCTAGCGGGAGAGTCTACGAGCAGTACTTC
TRBJ1-1,.,TRBV19,.,CASSWYWNTEAFF,TGTGCCAGTAGTTGGTACTGGAACACTGAAGCTTTCTTT
TRBJ2-7,.,TRBV5-1,many,CASSSRTVPMGEQYF,TGCGCCAGCAGCTCAAGGACAGTCCCTATGGGCGAGCAGTACTTC